What follows describes a single T cell receptor beta chain. The sample comes from a study of shared clonotypes between healthy human individuals. Overall study: Each donor's CD4 naive and CD4 memory cells filled three plates apiece, CD8 naive two, and CD8 memory one.

Authors' processing steps: Junction-only sequences without quality scores were provided by ImmunoSEQ, so filtering was different. The table came from immunoSEQ multiplex PCR; TCRdb's copy has only in-frame clones and leaves some out. V, J and clone size were drawn from that table, and D and trimming were deduced from the DNA. The data hold approximately 240,000 clones, with over 50% observed a single time. The CDR3 extends over 12 amino acids. CDR1 is MNHNY, CDR2 SVGAGI, per germline (reference sequence). The V and J genes are TRBV6-6 and TRBJ1-3; TRBD1 might be the D (6 bases). The sequence derives from a man under 40 in good health. Sequenced sample: memory CD4+ T cells sorted from blood. Described subset: CD45RA-negative fraction. The CDR3 DNA reads as TGTGCTGCTTCGGTGGGGGCGAACACCATATATTTT. Translated, it gives CAASVGANTIYF.